The 9 T cell receptor beta chains listed next were all sequenced from one sample in a study of neoadjuvant anti-PD-1 for oral cavity cancer. Time point of the sample: after neoadjuvant nivolumab, at surgical resection. The data were produced by immunoSEQ multiplex PCR, yet TCRdb's version contains in-frame clones alone and is incomplete. The repertoire holds about 12,000 clones, with over 70% as singletons. The sequencing used PBMCs, collected after nivolumab (anti-PD-1) treatment. Every receptor here comes from a person between 40 and 85 years old with oral cavity squamous cell carcinoma.

The V gene is TRBV29-1, the J gene TRBJ1-3; D is ambiguous. Germline V gives CDR1 SQVTM, CDR2 ANQGSEA. V was trimmed by 6 bases and J by 0 bases, leaving 15 bases between them. CDR3 length equals 15 residues. The CDR3 loop reads CSVTDGVSSGNTIYF. In nucleotides, the CDR3 is TGCAGCGTGACGGACGGGGTTAGCTCTGGAAACACCATATATTTT.

The rearrangement joins TRBV5-1 to TRBJ2-5; no clear D. Germline values: CDR1 SGHRS, CDR2 YFSETQ. The ends were cut back, 5 bases at V and 5 bases at J, with 7 bases in the middle. This CDR3 has 11 amino acids. CDR3 sequence (DNA): TGCGCCAGCAGTAGACTGGAGACCCAGTACTTC. This translates into CASSRLETQYF.

V and J are TRBV29-1 and TRBJ1-3; D might be TRBD1 (6 bases). The CDR3 length is 12 residues. Germline V gene sequence: CDR1 SQVTM, CDR2 ANQGSEA. V lost 4 bases, J lost 4 bases, and 8 bases lay in between. DNA for the CDR3: TGCAGCGTTGGGACAGACGGAAACACCATATATTTT. This encodes CSVGTDGNTIYF.

The J gene is TRBJ2-1, the V gene TRBV2; 7 positions match TRBD1. This CDR3 comprises 15 residues. The V gene's germline CDR1 is SNHLY and CDR2 FYNNEI. V dropped 4 bases and J dropped 5; count of bases not matched to a gene: 8. The CDR3 spells CASSAMSTGNNEQFF. The CDR3 region has the DNA TGTGCCAGCAGTGCCATGTCGACAGGGAACAATGAGCAGTTCTTC.

J is TRBJ2-1 and V is TRBV15; possibly TRBD1 or TRBD2 for D (6 bases each). Germline V gene sequence: CDR1 LNHNV, CDR2 YYDKDF (reference sequence). The CDR3 is made up of 14 amino acids. The V end was cut by 6 bases, the J end by 9 bases, with 18 bases between. The CDR3, as DNA: TGTGCCACCAGGTTAGGGGGGTCCGTCGGTGAGCAGTTCTTC. As protein: CATRLGGSVGEQFF.

This clone showed up just once. The rearrangement joins TRBV19 to TRBJ2-7; no clear D gene. The length of the CDR3 is 15 residues. Germline CDR1 and CDR2: LNHDA and SQIVND (reference sequence). Deletions cut 1 base from V and 3 bases from J, with 13 bases between. The CDR3 nucleotides are TGTGCCAGTAGTATAGGGGCGGTGCCAAGCTACGAGCAGTACTTC. As protein: CASSIGAVPSYEQYF.

The chain uses TRBV27 and TRBJ1-2; 9 bases match TRBD1. V was pared by 6 bases and J by 8 bases, with 7 bases of the junction left unmatched. Germline CDR1 is MNHEY and CDR2 is SMNVEV (reference sequence). This CDR3 is built from 13 residues. The DNA for the CDR3 is TGTGCCAGCAGAACGTCGGGACAGGGAGGCTACACCTTC. Protein sequence: CASRTSGQGGYTF.

There are a few counts of this clone. J is TRBJ1-2 and V is TRBV29-1, with 7 bases fitting TRBD1. The CDR3 totals 12 residues. Germline loops: CDR1 SQVTM, CDR2 ANQGSEA. J gave up 5 bases and V 3 bases, and 3 bases lay outside the gene matches. The CDR3 DNA reads as TGCAGCGTTGAGACAGGGCCTTATGGCTACACCTTC. Encoded protein: CSVETGPYGYTF.

This rearrangement joins TRBV27 to TRBJ1-2, with D possibly matching TRBD1 (5 bases). From germline, CDR1 is MNHEY and CDR2 SMNVEV (reference sequence). CDR3 length: 13 amino acids. V was cut by 6 bases and J by 8 bases, with 16 bases left in between. CDR3 DNA: TGTGCCAGCAGCATACAAGTCGGGGGAGGCTACACCTTC. This codes for CASSIQVGGGYTF.